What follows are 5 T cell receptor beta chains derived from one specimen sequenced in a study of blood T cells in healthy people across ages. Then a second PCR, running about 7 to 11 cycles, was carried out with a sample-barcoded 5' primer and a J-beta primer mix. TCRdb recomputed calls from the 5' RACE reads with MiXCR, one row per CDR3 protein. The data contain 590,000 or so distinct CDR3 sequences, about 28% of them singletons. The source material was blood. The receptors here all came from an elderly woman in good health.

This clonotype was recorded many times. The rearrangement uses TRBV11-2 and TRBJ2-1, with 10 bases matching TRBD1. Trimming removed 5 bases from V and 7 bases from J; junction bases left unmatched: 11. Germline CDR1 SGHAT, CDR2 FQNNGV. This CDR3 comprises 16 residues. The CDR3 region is CASSLVTGGRRNEQFF. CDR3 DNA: TGTGCCAGCAGCCTCGTGACAGGGGGCAGAAGGAATGAGCAGTTCTTC.

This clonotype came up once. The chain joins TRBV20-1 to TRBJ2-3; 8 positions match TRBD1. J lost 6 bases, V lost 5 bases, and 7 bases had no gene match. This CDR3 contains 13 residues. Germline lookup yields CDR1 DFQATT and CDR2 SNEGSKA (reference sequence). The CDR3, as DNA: TGCAGTGCTGATCAGGGGGCAATCGATACGCAGTATTTT. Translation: CSADQGAIDTQYF.

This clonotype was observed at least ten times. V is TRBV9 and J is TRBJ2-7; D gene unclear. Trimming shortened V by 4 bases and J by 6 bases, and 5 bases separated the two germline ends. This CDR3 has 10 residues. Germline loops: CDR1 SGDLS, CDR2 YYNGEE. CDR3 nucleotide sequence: TGTGCCAGCAGCCCCTGCGAGCAGTACTTC. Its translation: CASSPCEQYF. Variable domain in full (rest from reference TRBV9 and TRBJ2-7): DSGVTQTPKHLITATGQRVTLRCSPRSGDLSVYWYQQSLDQGLQFLIQYYNGEERAKGNILERFSAQQFPDLHSELNLSSLELGDSALYFCASSPCEQYFGPGTRLTVT.

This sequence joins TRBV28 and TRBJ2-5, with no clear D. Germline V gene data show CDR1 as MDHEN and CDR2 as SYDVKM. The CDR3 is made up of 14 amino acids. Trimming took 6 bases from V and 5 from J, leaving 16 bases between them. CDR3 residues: CASRPPASWETQYF. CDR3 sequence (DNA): TGTGCCAGCAGACCTCCGGCCTCTTGGGAGACCCAGTACTTC.

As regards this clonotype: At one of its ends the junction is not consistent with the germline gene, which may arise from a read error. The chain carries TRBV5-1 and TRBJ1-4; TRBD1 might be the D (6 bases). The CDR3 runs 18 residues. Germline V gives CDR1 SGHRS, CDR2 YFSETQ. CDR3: CASSLVGQGRLTNEKRFF. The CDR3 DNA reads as TGCGCCAGCAGCTTGGTAGGGCAGGGGCGACTCACTAATGAAAAACGGTTTTTT.